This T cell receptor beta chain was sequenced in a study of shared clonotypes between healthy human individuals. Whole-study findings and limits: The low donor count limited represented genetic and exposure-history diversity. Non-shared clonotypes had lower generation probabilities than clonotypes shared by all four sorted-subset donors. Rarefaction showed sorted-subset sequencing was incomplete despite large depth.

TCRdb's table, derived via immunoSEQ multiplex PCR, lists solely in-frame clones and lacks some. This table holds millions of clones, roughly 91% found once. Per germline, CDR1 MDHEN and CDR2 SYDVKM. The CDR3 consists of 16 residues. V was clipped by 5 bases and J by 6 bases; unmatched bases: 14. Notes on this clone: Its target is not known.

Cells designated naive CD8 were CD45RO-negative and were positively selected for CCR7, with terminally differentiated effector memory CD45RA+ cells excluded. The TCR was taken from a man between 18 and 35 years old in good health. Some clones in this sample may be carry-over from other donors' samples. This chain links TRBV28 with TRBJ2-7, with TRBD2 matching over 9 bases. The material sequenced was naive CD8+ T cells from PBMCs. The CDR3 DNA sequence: TGTGCCAGCAGTCCCCCGAGAGTAGCGGGAGTTAGCGAGCAGTACTTC. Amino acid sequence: CASSPPRVAGVSEQYF.